Shown below are 32 T cell receptor beta chains from a single sample sequenced in a study of T cell changes during pregnancy in multiple sclerosis (dated by TCRdb to between 2017 and 2020). Library prep was done by the immunoSEQ multiplex PCR assay. TCRdb took this table from immuneACCESS and kept in-frame rearrangements with V and J called. Such tables lack part of the clones; where checked against another copy, unresolved V genes explain under half of the gap, and the rest is unexplained. The sample table holds about 100,000 clones, of which about 90% were seen once. The top ten hold 1.9% of the sample. Sequences were derived from peripheral blood, sampled after pregnancy. Every receptor here comes from a female donor with multiple sclerosis, enrolled in a pregnancy study.

This sequence joins TRBV27 and TRBJ1-4, with no clear D. Trimming took 0 bases from V and 8 from J, leaving 13 bases between them. This CDR3 spans 15 amino acids. Germline loops: CDR1 MNHEY, CDR2 SMNVEV (reference sequence). The CDR3, as DNA: TGTGCCAGCAGTTTATCGGGTCTGGCGGGGGAAAAACTGTTTTTT. Translation: CASSLSGLAGEKLFF.

V and J are TRBV9 and TRBJ2-7; 9 positions agree with TRBD1. This CDR3 spans 16 amino acids. V lost 4 bases, J lost 4 bases, and 12 bases stayed unmatched. Germline CDR1 reads SGDLS; CDR2 reads YYNGEE. CDR3 loop: CASSQGFGQGLYEQYF. CDR3 sequence (DNA): TGTGCCAGCAGCCAAGGTTTTGGACAGGGGCTTTACGAGCAGTACTTC. Full variable domain (outside the CDR3, taken from reference TRBV9 and TRBJ2-7): DSGVTQTPKHLITATGQRVTLRCSPRSGDLSVYWYQQSLDQGLQFLIQYYNGEERAKGNILERFSAQQFPDLHSELNLSSLELGDSALYFCASSQGFGQGLYEQYFGPGTRLTVT.

The chain uses TRBV28 and TRBJ1-2, with D perhaps matching TRBD1 (5 bases). This CDR3 spans 15 amino acids. Germline lookup yields CDR1 MDHEN and CDR2 SYDVKM. The V end was cut by 3 bases, the J end by 5 bases, with 16 bases between. CDR3 in DNA: TGTGCCAGCAGTTTTCGGGGGATGGCCCGGTATGGCTACACCTTC. This codes for CASSFRGMARYGYTF.

This clone was recorded a few times. This chain uses TRBV7-2 with TRBJ2-1, with D possibly matching TRBD2 (6 bases). The CDR3 contains 13 residues. V lost 6 bases and J lost 4, with 10 bases in between. CDR1 and CDR2 from the germline V gene are SGHTA and FQGNSA. The CDR3 protein is CASSSTRYNEQFF. In DNA form, the CDR3 reads TGTGCCAGCAGTTCGACTAGGTACAATGAGCAGTTCTTC.

This clone was found once. The V call is TRBV6-5, the J call TRBJ1-6; 7 bases fit TRBD1. The CDR3 loop spans 15 amino acids. Germline V gene data show CDR1 as MNHEY and CDR2 as SVGAGI. Trimming took 6 bases from V and 7 from J; bases not matched to a gene: 9. CDR3 in amino acids: CASRPSQGINSPLHF. DNA of the CDR3: TGTGCCAGCAGGCCTTCACAGGGGATCAATTCACCCCTCCACTTT.

The J gene is TRBJ2-1, the V gene TRBV7-3, with 8 bases matching TRBD2. Germline assignment: CDR1 SGHTA and CDR2 FQGTGA. The CDR3 runs to 15 residues. Trimming cost V 4 bases and J 6 bases; bases outside gene matches: 8. In DNA, the CDR3 is TGTGCCAGCAGCTCGCCCGGGACTAGTCTCAATGAGCAGTTCTTC. Its translation is CASSSPGTSLNEQFF.

In this sample, this clone turned up once. J is TRBJ1-4 and V is TRBV4-3, with a tentative D call TRBD1 (5 bases). With 0 bases removed from V and 0 bases from J, the gap between germline ends came to 11 bases. The V gene's germline CDR1 is LGHNA and CDR2 YSLEER. There are 17 residues in the CDR3. This CDR3 is CASSQDGGPATNEKLFF. The CDR3 coding sequence is TGCGCCAGCAGCCAAGACGGGGGACCTGCAACTAATGAAAAACTGTTTTTT.

V gene TRBV5-1 combines with J gene TRBJ2-7; D possibly corresponds to TRBD1 (6 bases). V lost 2 bases to trimming and J lost 0 bases, with 18 bases between them. Germline CDR1 SGHRS, CDR2 YFSETQ. The CDR3 consists of 17 residues. CDR3 sequence (DNA): TGCGCCAGCAGCTTTCAGTGGGCACAGGGTAGCTCCTACGAGCAGTACTTC. This gives the protein CASSFQWAQGSSYEQYF. The variable domain in full, completed from reference TRBV5-1 and TRBJ2-7, reads KAGVTQTPRYLIKTRGQQVTLSCSPISGHRSVSWYQQTPGQGLQFLFEYFSETQRNKGNFPGRFSGRQFSNSRSEMNVSTLELGDSALYLCASSFQWAQGSSYEQYFGPGTRLTVT.

The rearrangement joins TRBV9 to TRBJ1-1, with D hard to call. The V end was cut by 4 bases, the J end by 5 bases, with 12 bases between. CDR3 length equals 13 residues. Germline V gene sequence: CDR1 SGDLS, CDR2 YYNGEE. CDR3 nucleotide sequence: TGTGCCAGCAGCACCCGACTGGAAACTGAAGCTTTCTTT. This gives the protein CASSTRLETEAFF. Complete variable domain (other parts from reference TRBV9 and TRBJ1-1): DSGVTQTPKHLITATGQRVTLRCSPRSGDLSVYWYQQSLDQGLQFLIQYYNGEERAKGNILERFSAQQFPDLHSELNLSSLELGDSALYFCASSTRLETEAFFGQGTRLTVV.

The chain carries TRBV5-6 and TRBJ1-1; no clear D. The germline V gene encodes CDR1 SGHDT and CDR2 YYEEEE. CDR3 size: 12 residues. V lost 1 base to trimming and J lost 6 bases, with 7 bases between them. CDR3 protein: CASSLRGSEAFF. CDR3 DNA sequence: TGTGCCAGCAGCTTGAGAGGGTCTGAAGCTTTCTTT.

The V and J genes are TRBV4-3 and TRBJ1-2; 9 positions match TRBD1. The CDR3 is made up of 16 amino acids. From germline, CDR1 is LGHNA and CDR2 YSLEER. With 0 bases clipped from V and 7 bases from J, the junction kept 9 bases outside the gene matches. For the CDR3, the DNA is TGCGCCAGCAGCCAAGATCCCGGACAGGGGATGGGTGGCTACACCTTC. It specifies CASSQDPGQGMGGYTF.

CDR3 protein: CASSPNPPGGSNQPQHF. CDR3 nucleotides: TGTGCCAGTAGTCCAAACCCTCCGGGGGGTAGCAATCAGCCCCAGCATTTT. The V call is TRBV19, the J call TRBJ1-5; D is perhaps TRBD1 (5 bases). The length of the CDR3 is 17 residues. Trimming stripped 5 bases from V and 0 bases from J, with 17 bases between. In germline, CDR1 is LNHDA, CDR2 SQIVND (reference sequence).

J is TRBJ1-3 and V is TRBV5-1; D gene uncertain. CDR3 length: 14 amino acids. Germline V lookup: CDR1 SGHRS, CDR2 YFSETQ. Trimming left V 4 bases short and J 0 bases short, with 8 bases between. CDR3 DNA: TGCGCCAGCAGCGTAGCGGCCTCTGGAAACACCATATATTTT. Encoded protein: CASSVAASGNTIYF.

This clone was observed a handful of times. The chain has TRBV10-3 and TRBJ2-7, with 9 bases that match TRBD1. The trim removed 6 bases at V and 7 bases at J, leaving 1 base unmatched. The CDR3 runs to 11 residues. The V gene's germline CDR1 is ENHRY and CDR2 SYGVKD. In DNA form, the CDR3 reads TGTGCCATCAGGGGACAGGGTGAGCAGTACTTC. This translates into CAIRGQGEQYF.

The chain is built from TRBV2 and TRBJ2-1, with 11 bases identical to TRBD2. The CDR3 has 14 amino acids. Germline CDR1 and CDR2: SNHLY and FYNNEI. The V segment lost 7 bases and the J segment 6 bases; nucleotides outside the gene matches: 5. The CDR3 nucleotides are TGTGCCAGCACACTAGCGGGAGTCCCCAATGAGCAGTTCTTC. Protein sequence: CASTLAGVPNEQFF.

V and J are TRBV2 and TRBJ2-2; the match to TRBD2 covers 13 bases. V shed 5 bases and J 9 bases; nucleotides not matched to a gene: 6. CDR1 SNHLY and CDR2 FYNNEI come from the germline V gene. The CDR3 is made up of 15 amino acids. CDR3 DNA: TGTGCCAGCAGTCGCTGGACTAGCGGGAGACGGGAGCTGTTTTTT. Its protein is CASSRWTSGRRELFF.

The chain employs TRBV5-1 and TRBJ1-4; D is perhaps TRBD1 (5 bases). Germline-derived CDR1 and CDR2 are SGHRS and YFSETQ. Trimming took off 0 bases at V and 5 bases at J, with 14 bases between the two ends. There are 16 residues in the CDR3. As DNA, the CDR3 is TGCGCCAGCAGCTTGGGGCGCCTCGGGGGGAATGAAAAACTGTTTTTT. Translated: CASSLGRLGGNEKLFF.

V usage is TRBV27 and J usage is TRBJ2-2, with D maybe TRBD1 (5 bases). CDR1 is MNHEY, CDR2 SMNVEV, per germline (reference sequence). With 5 bases removed from V and 7 bases from J, the gap between germline ends came to 11 bases. The CDR3 length is 13 residues. For the CDR3, the DNA is TGTGCCAGCAGTCTGGCAGGGATCGGGGAGCTGTTTTTT. Residues: CASSLAGIGELFF.

There are a few counts of this clone. The chain joins TRBV6-4 to TRBJ2-3; 12 nucleotides match TRBD2. V dropped 3 bases and J dropped 1; count of bases not matched to a gene: 2. The CDR3 length is 16 residues. Germline values: CDR1 MRHNA, CDR2 SNTAGT. CDR3 sequence (DNA): TGTGCCAGCAGTGAAGCTAGCGGGAGGGGCACAGATACGCAGTATTTT. Translation gives CASSEASGRGTDTQYF.

This clone occurred once. The chain has TRBV7-8 and TRBJ2-1; tentatively, D is TRBD1 (5 bases). The CDR3 spans 16 residues. V lost 6 bases to trimming and J lost 2 bases, with 17 bases between them. Germline CDR1 is SGHVS and CDR2 is FQNEAQ. The CDR3 spells CASRPSRVGAYNEQFF. The CDR3 region has the DNA TGTGCCAGCAGACCTTCCAGGGTTGGGGCCTACAATGAGCAGTTCTTC. Full variable domain (outside the CDR3, taken from reference TRBV7-8 and TRBJ2-1): GAGVSQSPRYKVAKRGQDVALRCDPISGHVSLFWYQQALGQGPEFLTYFQNEAQLDKSGLPSDRFFAERPEGSVSTLKIQRTQQEDSAVYLCASRPSRVGAYNEQFFGPGTRLTVL.

The V call is TRBV28, the J call TRBJ2-7, with 9 bases fitting TRBD1. Trimming took 7 bases from V and 4 from J; bases not matched to a gene: 11. This CDR3 spans 15 amino acids. The V gene's germline CDR1 is MDHEN and CDR2 SYDVKM. CDR3 loop: CASNLRDREFYEQYF. CDR3 in DNA: TGTGCCAGCAACCTCCGGGACAGGGAGTTTTACGAGCAGTACTTC. Full variable domain (missing parts from reference TRBV28 and TRBJ2-7): DVKVTQSSRYLVKRTGEKVFLECVQDMDHENMFWYRQDPGLGLRLIYFSYDVKMKEKGDIPEGYSVSREKKERFSLILESASTNQTSMYLCASNLRDREFYEQYFGPGTRLTVT.

The rearrangement links TRBV5-4 to TRBJ2-1; 10 bases line up with TRBD2. The CDR3 runs to 14 residues. CDR1 and CDR2 (germline): SGHNT, YYREEE (reference sequence). Trimming removed 1 base from V and 8 bases from J; junction bases left unmatched: 3. For the CDR3, the DNA is TGTGCCAGCAGCTTGCCCGGACTAGCGGATGAGCAGTTCTTC. Encoded protein: CASSLPGLADEQFF. Looking up the rest from reference TRBV5-4 and TRBJ2-1 gives the full variable domain: ETGVTQSPTHLIKTRGQQVTLRCSSQSGHNTVSWYQQALGQGPQFIFQYYREEENGRGNFPPRFSGLQFPNYSSELNVNALELDDSALYLCASSLPGLADEQFFGPGTRLTVL.

This clone was picked up a small number of times. The rearrangement joins TRBV6-4 to TRBJ2-3; TRBD1 matches at 7 bases. The CDR3 sequence is 14 residues long. Germline loops: CDR1 MRHNA, CDR2 SNTAGT. Unmatched junction bases numbered 2, after V lost 3 bases and J lost 2 bases. The CDR3 loop reads CASSEGGPTDTQYF. The CDR3 DNA reads TGTGCCAGCAGTGAAGGGGGCCCCACAGATACGCAGTATTTT.

The chain combines TRBV7-9 with TRBJ2-7; D ambiguous. V was trimmed by 5 bases and J by 3 bases, leaving 11 bases between them. The CDR3 sequence is 13 residues long. From germline, CDR1 is SEHNR and CDR2 FQNEAQ (reference sequence). This chain's CDR3 is CASSPEALYEQYF. CDR3 coding DNA: TGTGCCAGCAGCCCCGAGGCCCTCTACGAGCAGTACTTC.

The chain employs TRBV6-1 and TRBJ2-1; perhaps TRBD2 as D (5 bases). V was pared by 1 base and J by 3 bases, with 10 bases between. Germline CDR1 is MNHNS and CDR2 is SASEGT. The CDR3 consists of 15 residues. The CDR3 nucleotides read TGTGCCAGCAGTGAAGGGAGCGGATACTACAATGAGCAGTTCTTC. Its protein product is CASSEGSGYYNEQFF.

This clone was seen only once. This rearrangement joins TRBV15 to TRBJ2-1, with a possible D match to TRBD2 (6 bases). Germline CDR1 LNHNV, CDR2 YYDKDF (reference sequence). The germline V and J ends were trimmed by 1 base and 5 bases, with 15 bases remaining between them. The CDR3 runs 16 residues. The CDR3 sequence: CATSRAAGRKNNEQFF. CDR3 DNA: TGTGCCACCAGCAGAGCTGCGGGACGGAAAAACAATGAGCAGTTCTTC.

This chain connects TRBV19 to TRBJ2-7, with D tentatively TRBD1 (6 bases). The CDR3 sequence is 14 residues long. CDR1 and CDR2 from the germline V gene are LNHDA and SQIVND (reference sequence). V was trimmed by 3 bases and J by 5 bases, leaving 14 bases between them. The CDR3 DNA follows: TGTGCCAGTAGTATTAGGGGGTCGTGGGACGAGCAGTACTTC. It yields the protein CASSIRGSWDEQYF.

The CDR3 protein is CASSFRGDFYNSPLHF. DNA of the CDR3: TGTGCCAGCAGTTTTCGAGGGGACTTCTATAATTCACCCCTCCACTTT. This chain uses TRBV28 with TRBJ1-6; TRBD1 might be the D (5 bases). V was trimmed by 3 bases and J by 3 bases, leaving 12 bases between them. Germline values: CDR1 MDHEN, CDR2 SYDVKM. This CDR3 spans 16 amino acids.

The chain has TRBV19 and TRBJ2-7; 7 positions match TRBD1. Losses at the gene ends were 4 bases for V and 2 bases for J; bases not matched to a gene: 5. CDR1 and CDR2 from the germline V gene are LNHDA and SQIVND (reference sequence). There are 14 residues in the CDR3. In DNA form, the CDR3 reads TGTGCCAGTAGTAGTTACAGGGGAGCCTACGAGCAGTACTTC. As protein: CASSSYRGAYEQYF.

The J gene is TRBJ1-1, the V gene TRBV19, with TRBD1 matching over 8 bases. CDR1 and CDR2 from the germline V gene are LNHDA and SQIVND (reference sequence). V shed 7 bases, J shed 5 bases, and the junction held 12 bases outside the gene matches. The CDR3 is 15 residues long. CDR3 sequence (DNA): TGTGCCAGTAAAAAAAGCCCCAGGGGGCGGACTGAAGCTTTCTTT. It codes for CASKKSPRGRTEAFF. Filled out from reference TRBV19 and TRBJ1-1, the complete variable domain reads DGGITQSPKYLFRKEGQNVTLSCEQNLNHDAMYWYRQDPGQGLRLIYYSQIVNDFQKGDIAEGYSVSREKKESFPLTVTSAQKNPTAFYLCASKKSPRGRTEAFFGQGTRLTVV.

The rearrangement links TRBV29-1 to TRBJ2-2; 10 bases are shared with TRBD1. There are 14 residues in the CDR3. The V segment lost 5 bases and the J segment 6 bases; nucleotides outside the gene matches: 6. CDR1 and CDR2 from the germline V gene are SQVTM and ANQGSEA. As DNA, the CDR3 is TGCAGCGTTCCGGGACAGGGGTTCGCCGGGGAGCTGTTTTTT. As protein: CSVPGQGFAGELFF.

The V and J genes are TRBV27 and TRBJ2-3; 10 nucleotides agree with TRBD2. The CDR3 is 15 residues long. With V trimmed by 6 bases and J by 4 bases, 7 bases remained unmatched. Germline CDR1 and CDR2: MNHEY and SMNVEV (reference sequence). Written as DNA, the CDR3 is TGTGCCAGCAGACCAGCGGGAGGGCCGGCAGATACGCAGTATTTT. Translation: CASRPAGGPADTQYF.